This TCR beta chain stems from a study of T cells in Graves' hyperthyroidism and ophthalmopathy. This clonotype was observed a handful of times. RNA transcripts served as the template for amplifying TCR beta CDR3 regions. Using the HTBI primer set, a first-round RT-PCR was run on the TCR CDR3. Each CDR3 protein is one row after TCRdb ran MiXCR on the multiplex PCR reads. The table records 350,000 to 400,000 distinct CDR3 sequences, under 20% of them present only once. There are 13 residues in the CDR3. CDR1 is MNHNS, CDR2 SASEGT, per germline. Trimming removed 6 bases from V and 6 bases from J, with 15 bases in between.

Sequencing was done on a sample of blood. The gene calls are TRBV6-1 and TRBJ2-7; the D gene is possibly TRBD2 (6 bases). The source of this sequence is a man younger than 30 with Graves' ophthalmopathy. The CDR3 reads CASSRGGRGEQYF. The CDR3 nucleotides read TGTGCCAGCAGCCGCGGAGGGCGAGGCGAGCAGTACTTC.